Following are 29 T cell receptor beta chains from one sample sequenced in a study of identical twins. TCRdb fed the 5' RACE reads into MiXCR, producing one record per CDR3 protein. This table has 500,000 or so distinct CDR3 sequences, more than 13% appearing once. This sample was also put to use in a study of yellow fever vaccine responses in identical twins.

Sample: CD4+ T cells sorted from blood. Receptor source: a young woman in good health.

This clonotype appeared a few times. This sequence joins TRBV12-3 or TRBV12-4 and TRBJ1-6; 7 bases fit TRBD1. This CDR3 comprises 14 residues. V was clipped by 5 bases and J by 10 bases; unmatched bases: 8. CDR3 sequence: CASSRGTDPSPLHF. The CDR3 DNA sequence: TGTGCCAGCAGTCGCGGGACAGATCCATCACCCCTCCACTTT.

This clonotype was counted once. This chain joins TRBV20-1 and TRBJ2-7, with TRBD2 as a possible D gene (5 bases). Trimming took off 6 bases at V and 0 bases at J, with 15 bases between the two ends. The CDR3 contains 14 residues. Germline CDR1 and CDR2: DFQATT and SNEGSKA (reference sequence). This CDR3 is CSAQRTGSSYEQYF. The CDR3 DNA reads TGCAGTGCCCAACGGACTGGTAGCTCCTACGAGCAGTACTTC.

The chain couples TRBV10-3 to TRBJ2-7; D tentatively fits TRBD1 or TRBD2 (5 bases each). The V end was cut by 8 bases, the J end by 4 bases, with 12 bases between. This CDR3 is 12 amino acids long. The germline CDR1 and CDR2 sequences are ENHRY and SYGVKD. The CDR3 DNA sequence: TGTGCCATCGGACTGACAGATTACGAGCAGTACTTC. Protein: CAIGLTDYEQYF.

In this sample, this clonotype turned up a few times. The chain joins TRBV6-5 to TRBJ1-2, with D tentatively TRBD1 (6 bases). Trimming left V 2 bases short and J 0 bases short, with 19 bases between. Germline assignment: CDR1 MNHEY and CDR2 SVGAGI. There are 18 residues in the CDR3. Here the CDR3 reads CASSYEVRGVPANYGYTF. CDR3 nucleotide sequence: TGTGCCAGCAGTTACGAAGTCAGGGGAGTACCTGCTAACTATGGCTACACCTTC.

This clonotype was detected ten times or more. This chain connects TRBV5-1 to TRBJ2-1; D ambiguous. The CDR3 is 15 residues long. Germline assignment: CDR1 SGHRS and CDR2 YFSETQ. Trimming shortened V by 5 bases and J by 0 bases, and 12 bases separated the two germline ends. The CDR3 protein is CASSYVSSSYNEQFF. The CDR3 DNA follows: TGCGCCAGCAGTTACGTATCGAGCTCCTACAATGAGCAGTTCTTC. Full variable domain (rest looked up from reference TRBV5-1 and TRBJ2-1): KAGVTQTPRYLIKTRGQQVTLSCSPISGHRSVSWYQQTPGQGLQFLFEYFSETQRNKGNFPGRFSGRQFSNSRSEMNVSTLELGDSALYLCASSYVSSSYNEQFFGPGTRLTVL.

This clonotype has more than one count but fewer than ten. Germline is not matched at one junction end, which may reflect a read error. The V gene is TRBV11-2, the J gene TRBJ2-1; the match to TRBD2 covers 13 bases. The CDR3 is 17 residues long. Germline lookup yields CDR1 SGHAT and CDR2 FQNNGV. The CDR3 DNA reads TGTGCCAGCAACTTAGATTTAGGGACTAGCGGGAAGGGGGAGCAGTTCTTC. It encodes CASNLDLGTSGKGEQFF.

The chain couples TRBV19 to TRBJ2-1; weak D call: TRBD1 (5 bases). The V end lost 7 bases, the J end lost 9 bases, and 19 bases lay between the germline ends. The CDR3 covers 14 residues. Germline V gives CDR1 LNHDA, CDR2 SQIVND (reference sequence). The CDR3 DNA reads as TGTGCCAGTACCCCGTGGGGCACTGGCGTTGAGCAGTTCTTC. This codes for CASTPWGTGVEQFF.

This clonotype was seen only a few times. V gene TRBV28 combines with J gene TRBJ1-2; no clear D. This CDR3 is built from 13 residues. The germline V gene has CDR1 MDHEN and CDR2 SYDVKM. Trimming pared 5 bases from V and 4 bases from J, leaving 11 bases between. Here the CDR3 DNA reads TGTGCCAGCAGTCCCGGGGATTCCTATGGCTACACCTTC. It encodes CASSPGDSYGYTF.

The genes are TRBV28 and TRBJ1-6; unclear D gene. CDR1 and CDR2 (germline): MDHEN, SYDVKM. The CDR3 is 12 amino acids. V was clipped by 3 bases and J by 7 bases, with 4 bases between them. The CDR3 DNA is TGTGCCAGCAGTTTTGGCAATTCACCCCTCCACTTT. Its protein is CASSFGNSPLHF.

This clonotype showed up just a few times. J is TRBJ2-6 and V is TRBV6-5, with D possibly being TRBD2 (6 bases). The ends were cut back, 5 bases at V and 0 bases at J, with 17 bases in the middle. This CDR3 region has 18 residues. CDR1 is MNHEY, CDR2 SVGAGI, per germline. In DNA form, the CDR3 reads TGTGCCAGCAGTACTATTGCGGGACTGAGCTCTGGGGCCAACGTCCTGACTTTC. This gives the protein CASSTIAGLSSGANVLTF.

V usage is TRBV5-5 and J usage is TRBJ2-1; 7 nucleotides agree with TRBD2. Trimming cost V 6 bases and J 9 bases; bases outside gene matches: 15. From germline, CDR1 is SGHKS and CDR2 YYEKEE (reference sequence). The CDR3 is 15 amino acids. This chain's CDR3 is CASNPSGGWAGEQFF. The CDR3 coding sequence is TGTGCCAGCAACCCGTCGGGAGGATGGGCTGGTGAGCAGTTCTTC.

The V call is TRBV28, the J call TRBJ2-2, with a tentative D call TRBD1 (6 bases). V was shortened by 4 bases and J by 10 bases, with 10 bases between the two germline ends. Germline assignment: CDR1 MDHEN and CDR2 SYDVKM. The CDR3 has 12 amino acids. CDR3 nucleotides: TGTGCCAGCAGTTCCACAGGGTTGGAGCTGTTTTTT. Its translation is CASSSTGLELFF.

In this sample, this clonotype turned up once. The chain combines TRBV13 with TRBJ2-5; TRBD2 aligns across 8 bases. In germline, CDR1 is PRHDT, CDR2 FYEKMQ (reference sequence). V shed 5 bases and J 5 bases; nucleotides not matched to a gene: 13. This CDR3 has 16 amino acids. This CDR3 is CASSLSGRWGIETQYF. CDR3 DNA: TGTGCCAGCAGCCTCAGCGGGAGATGGGGTATCGAGACCCAGTACTTC.

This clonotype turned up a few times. CDR3 residues: CASSGDDEQKLFF. The CDR3, as DNA: TGTGCCAGCAGCGGGGATGATGAACAAAAACTGTTTTTT. The rearrangement joins TRBV7-6 to TRBJ1-4; D gene ambiguous. The CDR3 consists of 13 residues. In germline, CDR1 is SGHVS, CDR2 FNYEAQ. With 5 bases removed from V and 9 bases from J, the gap between germline ends came to 13 bases.

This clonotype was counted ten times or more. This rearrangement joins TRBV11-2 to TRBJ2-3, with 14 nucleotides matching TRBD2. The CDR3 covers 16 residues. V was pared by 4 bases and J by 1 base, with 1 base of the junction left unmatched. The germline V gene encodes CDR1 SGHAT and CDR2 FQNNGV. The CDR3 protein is CASSWGLAGGTDTQYF. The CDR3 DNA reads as TGTGCCAGCAGCTGGGGACTAGCGGGGGGCACAGATACGCAGTATTTT.

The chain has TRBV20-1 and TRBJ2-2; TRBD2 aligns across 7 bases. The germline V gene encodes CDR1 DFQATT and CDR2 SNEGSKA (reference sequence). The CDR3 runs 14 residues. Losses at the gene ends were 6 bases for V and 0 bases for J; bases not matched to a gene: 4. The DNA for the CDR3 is TGCAGTGCCAGGACTAGGCCGAACACCGGGGAGCTGTTTTTT. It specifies CSARTRPNTGELFF.

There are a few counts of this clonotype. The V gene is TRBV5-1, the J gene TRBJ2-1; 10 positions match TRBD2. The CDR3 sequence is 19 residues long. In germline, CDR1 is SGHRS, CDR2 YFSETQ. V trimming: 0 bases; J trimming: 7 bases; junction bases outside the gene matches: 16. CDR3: CASSLVNVRGLAISNEQFF. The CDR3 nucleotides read TGCGCCAGCAGCTTGGTAAATGTGAGGGGACTAGCGATCTCAAATGAGCAGTTCTTC.

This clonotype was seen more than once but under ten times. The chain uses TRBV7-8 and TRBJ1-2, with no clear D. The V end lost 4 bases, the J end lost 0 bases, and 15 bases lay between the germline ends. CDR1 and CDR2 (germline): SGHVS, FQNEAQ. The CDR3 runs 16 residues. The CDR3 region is CASSSRSETANYGYTF. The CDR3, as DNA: TGTGCCAGCAGCTCAAGATCGGAGACGGCTAACTATGGCTACACCTTC.

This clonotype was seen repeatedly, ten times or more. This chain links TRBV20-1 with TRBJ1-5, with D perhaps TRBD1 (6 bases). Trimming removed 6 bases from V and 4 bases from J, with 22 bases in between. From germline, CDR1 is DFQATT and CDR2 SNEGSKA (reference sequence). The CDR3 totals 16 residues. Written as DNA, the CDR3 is TGCAGTGCCCTAGGGGGGGAGGGGCGGTATAATCAGCCCCAGCATTTT. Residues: CSALGGEGRYNQPQHF.

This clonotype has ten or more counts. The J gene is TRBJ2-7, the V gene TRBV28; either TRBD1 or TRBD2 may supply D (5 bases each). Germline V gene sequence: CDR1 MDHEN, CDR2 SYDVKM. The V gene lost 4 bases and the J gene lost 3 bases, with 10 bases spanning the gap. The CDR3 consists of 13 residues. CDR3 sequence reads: CASSSGTVYEQYF. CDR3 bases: TGTGCCAGCAGTTCCGGGACGGTCTACGAGCAGTACTTC. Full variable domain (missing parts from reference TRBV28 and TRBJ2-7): DVKVTQSSRYLVKRTGEKVFLECVQDMDHENMFWYRQDPGLGLRLIYFSYDVKMKEKGDIPEGYSVSREKKERFSLILESASTNQTSMYLCASSSGTVYEQYFGPGTRLTVT.

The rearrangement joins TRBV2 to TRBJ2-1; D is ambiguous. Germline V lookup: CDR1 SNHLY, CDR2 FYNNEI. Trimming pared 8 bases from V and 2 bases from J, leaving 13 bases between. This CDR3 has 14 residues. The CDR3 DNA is TGTGCCAGCCAGATGAGCGCGGCCTACAATGAGCAGTTCTTC. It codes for CASQMSAAYNEQFF.

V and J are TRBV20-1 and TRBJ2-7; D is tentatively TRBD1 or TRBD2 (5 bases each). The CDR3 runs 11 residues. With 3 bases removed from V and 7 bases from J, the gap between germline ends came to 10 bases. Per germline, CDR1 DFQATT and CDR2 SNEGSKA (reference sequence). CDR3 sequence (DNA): TGCAGTGCTAGGTCTGGGGGAGAGCAGTACTTC. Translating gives CSARSGGEQYF.

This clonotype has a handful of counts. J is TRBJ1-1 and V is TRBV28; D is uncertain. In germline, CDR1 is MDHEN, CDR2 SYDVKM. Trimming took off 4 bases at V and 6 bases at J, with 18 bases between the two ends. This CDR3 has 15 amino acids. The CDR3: CASSSLPRGLPEAFF. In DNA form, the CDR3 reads TGTGCCAGCAGTTCTCTTCCCAGAGGGCTCCCTGAAGCTTTCTTT.

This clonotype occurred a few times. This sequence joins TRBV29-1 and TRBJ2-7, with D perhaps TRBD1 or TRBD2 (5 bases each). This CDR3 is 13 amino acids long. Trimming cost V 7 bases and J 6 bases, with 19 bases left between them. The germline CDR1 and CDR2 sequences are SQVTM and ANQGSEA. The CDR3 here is CSAGGEWAGEQYF. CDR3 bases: TGCAGCGCTGGGGGTGAGTGGGCCGGCGAGCAGTACTTC.

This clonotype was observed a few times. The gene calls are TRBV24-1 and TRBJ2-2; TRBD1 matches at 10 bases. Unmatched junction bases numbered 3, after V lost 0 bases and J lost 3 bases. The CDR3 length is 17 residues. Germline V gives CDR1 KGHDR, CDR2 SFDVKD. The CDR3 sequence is CATSDLPGTGDTGELFF. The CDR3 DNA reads TGTGCCACCAGTGATTTGCCGGGGACAGGGGACACCGGGGAGCTGTTTTTT.

This chain's CDR3 is CASSSTTVYMNTEAFF. The DNA of the CDR3 is TGTGCCAGCAGTTCCACGACGGTCTACATGAACACTGAAGCTTTCTTT. The chain recombines TRBV28 with TRBJ1-1; no firm D call. The CDR3 is 16 amino acids. V lost 4 bases and J 0 bases, leaving 15 bases between the germline ends. Germline lookup yields CDR1 MDHEN and CDR2 SYDVKM.

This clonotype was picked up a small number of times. The CDR3 loop reads CASRINTEAFF. In nucleotides, the CDR3 is TGTGCCAGTAGGATCAACACTGAAGCTTTCTTT. This chain joins TRBV19 and TRBJ1-1; D is undetermined. Per germline, CDR1 LNHDA and CDR2 SQIVND (reference sequence). The CDR3 is 11 residues long. Trimming pared 6 bases from V and 2 bases from J, leaving 4 bases between.

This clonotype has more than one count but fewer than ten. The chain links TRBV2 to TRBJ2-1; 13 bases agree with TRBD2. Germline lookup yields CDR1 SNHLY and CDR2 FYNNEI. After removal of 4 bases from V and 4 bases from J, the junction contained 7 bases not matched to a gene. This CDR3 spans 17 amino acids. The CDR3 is CASSGGGTSGNYNEQFF. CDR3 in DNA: TGTGCCAGCAGTGGAGGGGGGACTAGCGGGAATTACAATGAGCAGTTCTTC. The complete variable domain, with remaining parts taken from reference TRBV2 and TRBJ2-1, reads EPEVTQTPSHQVTQMGQEVILRCVPISNHLYFYWYRQILGQKVEFLVSFYNNEISEKSEIFDDQFSVERPDGSNFTLKIRSTKLEDSAMYFCASSGGGTSGNYNEQFFGPGTRLTVL.

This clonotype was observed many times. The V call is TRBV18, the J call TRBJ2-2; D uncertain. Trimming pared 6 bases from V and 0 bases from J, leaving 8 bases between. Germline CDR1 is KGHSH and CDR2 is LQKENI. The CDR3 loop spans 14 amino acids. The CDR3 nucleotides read TGTGCCAGCTCTAGTTTGGCGAACACCGGGGAGCTGTTTTTT. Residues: CASSSLANTGELFF.